Listed below are T cell receptor beta chains from one sample, sequenced in a study of neoadjuvant anti-PD-1 for oral cavity cancer. Profiled with immunoSEQ multiplex PCR; TCRdb holds only in-frame clones, not every one. Among 9,500 to 15,000 clones listed, approximately 74% were seen once. Sequenced here: PBMCs, sampled after nivolumab (anti-PD-1) treatment. The receptors stem from a person between 40 and 85 years old with oral cavity squamous cell carcinoma. Each CDR3 is given with its conserved first and last residue. The order of the fields is V gene, D gene, clone size, J gene, CDR3 protein, CDR3 DNA. A D gene is named only where the DNA matches it firmly. Clone size is shown for a subset of rows, as once, few, many or a class of expanded clone.

TRBV29-1	-	few	TRBJ1-5	CSVWEGGGSGQPQHF	TGCAGCGTTTGGGAAGGCGGGGGGAGCGGTCAGCCCCAGCATTTT
TRBV6-5	-	-	TRBJ2-5	CASSYGPEETQYF	TGTGCCAGCAGTTACGGGCCCGAAGAGACCCAGTACTTC
TRBV11-2	TRBD2	-	TRBJ2-1	CASRAGVYNEQFF	TGTGCCAGCAGGGCGGGAGTTTACAATGAGCAGTTCTTC
TRBV2	TRBD2	once	TRBJ2-3	CASLNIAGVLSDTQYF	TGTGCCAGCCTTAATATAGCGGGAGTATTGTCAGATACGCAGTATTTT
TRBV25-1	-	-	TRBJ2-3	CASSTTDTQYF	TGTGCCAGCTCCACCACAGATACGCAGTATTTT
TRBV2	-	few	TRBJ2-7	CASSEGDLWKEEQYF	TGTGCCAGCAGTGAGGGGGACCTCTGGAAGGAGGAGCAGTACTTC
TRBV6-6	TRBD1	-	TRBJ1-2	CASSSRDRDLNYGYTF	TGTGCCAGCAGTTCGAGGGACAGGGACCTTAACTATGGCTACACCTTC
TRBV6-1	-	-	TRBJ2-1	CASSESQRWRFF	TGTGCCAGCAGTGAATCCCAGCGTTGGAGGTTCTTC
TRBV4-2	-	-	TRBJ2-7	CASSREGDEQYF	TGTGCCAGCAGCCGTGAAGGGGACGAGCAGTACTTC
TRBV14	-	-	TRBJ2-3	CASSLIWKADTQYF	TGTGCCAGCAGCCTAATCTGGAAGGCAGATACGCAGTATTTT
TRBV7-8	TRBD2	-	TRBJ2-3	CASSWATSGGVTDTQYF	TGTGCCAGCAGCTGGGCGACTAGCGGGGGGGTCACAGATACGCAGTATTTT
TRBV6-1	TRBD1	-	TRBJ1-2	CASRSGGRGYTF	TGTGCCAGCAGATCAGGGGGCCGCGGCTACACCTTC
TRBV5-6	-	-	TRBJ2-2	CASSLVGLELFF	TGTGCCAGCAGCCTAGTGGGTCTGGAGCTGTTTTTT
TRBV5-4	TRBD2	-	TRBJ2-5	CASSWTGGPGETQYF	TGTGCCAGCAGCTGGACGGGAGGGCCGGGTGAGACCCAGTACTTC
TRBV30	TRBD1	few	TRBJ2-7	CAWLRDRPYEQYF	TGTGCCTGGCTCCGGGACAGGCCCTACGAGCAGTACTTC
TRBV4-1	TRBD2	-	TRBJ2-3	CASSRPPGTNTDTQYF	TGCGCCAGCAGCCGACCACCCGGGACTAACACAGATACGCAGTATTTT
TRBV30	-	-	TRBJ1-2	CAWSGGRFYGYTF	TGTGCCTGGAGTGGGGGACGGTTCTATGGCTACACCTTC
TRBV4-1	-	-	TRBJ2-1	CASSQVGGNNEQFF	TGCGCCAGCAGCCAAGTTGGGGGAAACAATGAGCAGTTCTTC
TRBV29-1	-	-	TRBJ2-7	CSVEGEKSYEQYF	TGCAGCGTTGAAGGGGAAAAGAGCTACGAGCAGTACTTC
TRBV28	-	once	TRBJ2-7	CASSLTGYEQYF	TGTGCCAGCAGTTTAACGGGTTACGAGCAGTACTTC
TRBV7-3	-	-	TRBJ1-1	CASSLYPGPRNTEAFF	TGTGCCAGCAGCTTATATCCGGGACCGCGAAACACTGAAGCTTTCTTT
TRBV5-5	TRBD1	once	TRBJ2-7	CASRALWDSSYEQYF	TGTGCCAGCAGGGCTCTTTGGGACAGCAGCTACGAGCAGTACTTC
TRBV9	TRBD1	-	TRBJ1-1	CASSLLQGASTEAFF	TGTGCCAGCAGCCTTTTACAGGGGGCGAGTACTGAAGCTTTCTTT
TRBV27	-	-	TRBJ1-5	CASSPAPHQPQHF	TGTGCCAGCAGCCCGGCCCCGCATCAGCCCCAGCATTTT
TRBV5-1	-	few	TRBJ1-6	CASSLGQDSPLHF	TGCGCCAGCAGCTTGGGACAGGATTCACCCCTCCACTTT
TRBV6-5	TRBD2	-	TRBJ2-1	CASRKAGGSNEQFF	TGTGCCAGCAGGAAAGCGGGGGGAAGCAATGAGCAGTTCTTC
TRBV5-1	TRBD2	-	TRBJ2-1	CASSLTSGNEQFF	TGCGCCAGCAGCTTGACTAGCGGCAATGAGCAGTTCTTC
TRBV5-1	-	-	TRBJ2-2	CASSPGRYTGELFF	TGCGCCAGCAGCCCGGGCCGATACACCGGGGAGCTGTTTTTT
TRBV10-1	-	-	TRBJ2-1	CASSDRGWGIEQFF	TGCGCCAGCAGTGACCGGGGATGGGGTATTGAGCAGTTCTTC
TRBV9	TRBD2	-	TRBJ2-3	CASSVGAGGQADTQYF	TGTGCCAGCAGCGTAGGAGCGGGGGGGCAGGCAGATACGCAGTATTTT
TRBV7-8	TRBD1	-	TRBJ2-5	CASSPHTPGTGQGETQYF	TGTGCCAGCAGCCCCCACACTCCCGGGACAGGGCAGGGAGAGACCCAGTACTTC
TRBV5-1	-	-	TRBJ1-4	CASSADLGTNEKLFF	TGCGCCAGCAGCGCGGACCTCGGAACTAATGAAAAACTGTTTTTT
TRBV10-3	TRBD1	-	TRBJ2-7	CAISEPGQSYEQYF	TGTGCCATCAGTGAGCCGGGACAGAGCTACGAGCAGTACTTC
TRBV4-1	TRBD1	few	TRBJ1-2	CASSTRQGDFDGYTF	TGCGCCAGCAGCACAAGACAGGGGGATTTCGATGGCTACACCTTC
TRBV30	-	-	TRBJ2-5	CAWSGSVQETQYF	TGTGCCTGGAGTGGTTCGGTCCAAGAGACCCAGTACTTC
TRBV7-8	TRBD1	-	TRBJ1-6	CASSVGTGDSPLHF	TGTGCCAGCAGCGTCGGGACAGGGGATTCACCCCTCCACTTT
TRBV10-1	-	-	TRBJ2-2	CASSEEWGSLGGELFF	TGCGCCAGCAGTGAAGAATGGGGAAGCCTTGGCGGGGAGCTGTTTTTT
TRBV30	-	-	TRBJ1-2	CAWRRIDGAGTF	TGTGCCTGGAGGAGGATTGACGGTGCGGGGACCTTC
TRBV7-9	-	-	TRBJ1-5	CASSLVGQPQHF	TGTGCCAGCAGCTTAGTCGGTCAGCCCCAGCATTTT
TRBV7-9	-	-	TRBJ2-7	CASSLVRGTTYEQYF	TGTGCCAGCAGCTTAGTAAGGGGGACGACATACGAGCAGTACTTC
TRBV2	TRBD2	-	TRBJ2-1	CASRYPPSGTSGEQFF	TGTGCCAGCAGGTACCCCCCATCCGGGACTAGCGGGGAGCAGTTCTTC
TRBV11-2	-	-	TRBJ2-1	CASSLDTSSYNEQFF	TGTGCCAGCAGCTTGGACACGAGCTCCTACAATGAGCAGTTCTTC
TRBV28	TRBD1	-	TRBJ2-7	CASSLRTGKGYF	TGTGCCAGCAGTCTCCGGACAGGGAAGGGGTACTTC
TRBV28	TRBD2	-	TRBJ2-1	CASSLSGTSGWNEQFF	TGTGCCAGCAGTTTGAGCGGGACTAGCGGGTGGAATGAGCAGTTCTTC
TRBV5-1	-	few	TRBJ1-2	CASSLALDRGNQDYGYTF	TGCGCCAGCAGCTTGGCATTGGATAGGGGGAATCAAGACTATGGCTACACCTTC
TRBV5-1	TRBD2	-	TRBJ2-5	CASSLDGRIFETQYF	TGCGCCAGCAGCTTGGACGGGAGGATCTTTGAGACCCAGTACTTC
TRBV19	-	-	TRBJ2-1	CASSKLGGLSHNEQFF	TGTGCCAGTAGTAAACTAGGGGGACTCAGCCACAATGAGCAGTTCTTC
TRBV7-9	-	-	TRBJ2-1	CASSPQGSYNEQFF	TGTGCCAGCAGCCCTCAGGGATCCTACAATGAGCAGTTCTTC
TRBV21-1	-	few	TRBJ2-7	CASSKVPYEQYF	TGTGCCAGCAGCAAAGTTCCCTACGAGCAGTACTTC
TRBV7-7	-	-	TRBJ2-2	CASSLGGQGTGELFF	TGTGCCAGCAGCTTAGGGGGGCAGGGCACCGGGGAGCTGTTTTTT
TRBV6-5	-	-	TRBJ2-5	CASSYRQGRETQYF	TGTGCCAGCAGTTACCGGCAGGGCAGGGAGACCCAGTACTTC